This T cell receptor beta chain is drawn from a study of CD8+CD57+ T cells in acquired aplastic anemia. Study at large: Sorted CD4+ and CD8+ cells yielded around 3.2 ug of DNA on average.

Individuals selected for sequencing had exhibited CD8+CD57+ cell expansion on flow cytometry. TCR beta VDJ and CDR3 were profiled, and genomic DNA was the template. From the reads, TCRdb called clonotypes with MiXCR, one entry per CDR3 protein. The sample lists under 200,000 distinct CDR3 sequences; 40% to 55% were seen once. There are 17 residues in the CDR3. Trimming left V 5 bases short and J 0 bases short, with 14 bases between. Per the germline V gene, CDR1 is KGHSH and CDR2 is LQKENI. This clonotype originated in a human donor with aplastic anemia. This chain connects TRBV18 to TRBJ2-6; a weak D match, TRBD1 (5 bases). Sequencing used sorted CD4+, CD8+, or CD8+CD57+ T cells (not recorded which) from PBMCs. For the CDR3, the DNA is TGTGCCAGCTCAACGCAGAAGACAGCCTCTGGGGCCAACGTCCTGACTTTC. Protein: CASSTQKTASGANVLTF.